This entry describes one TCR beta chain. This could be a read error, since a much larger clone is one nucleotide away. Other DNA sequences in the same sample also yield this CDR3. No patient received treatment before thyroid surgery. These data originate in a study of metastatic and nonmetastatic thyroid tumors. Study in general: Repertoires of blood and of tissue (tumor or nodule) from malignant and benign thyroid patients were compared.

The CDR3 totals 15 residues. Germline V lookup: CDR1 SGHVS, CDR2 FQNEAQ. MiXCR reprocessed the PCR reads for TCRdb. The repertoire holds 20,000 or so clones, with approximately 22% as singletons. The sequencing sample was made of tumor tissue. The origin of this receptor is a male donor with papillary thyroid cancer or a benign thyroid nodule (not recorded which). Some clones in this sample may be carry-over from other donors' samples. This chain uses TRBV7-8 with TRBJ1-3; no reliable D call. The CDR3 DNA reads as TGTGCCAGCAGCACTCCCGAGACGGCTGGAAACACCATATATTTC. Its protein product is CASSTPETAGNTIYF.